One sample yielded the 28 T cell receptor beta chains listed below, sequenced in a study of T cells expressing NK-cell markers. TCRdb reprocessed the 5' RACE reads; each CDR3 protein has one entry and no DNA is given. Reported are about 460,000 distinct CDR3 sequences; the ten largest clones contain roughly 1.4%. Source material: blood T cells: a sorted CD56 or NKG2C T cell subset, CD4+ or CD8+ T cells, or bulk PBMC T cells (not recorded which). The receptors here all came from a woman aged 45-65 years in good health.

The chain has TRBV11-2 and TRBJ2-5; as DNA is missing, the TRBD2 call by TCRdb cannot be tested. Germline V gene sequence: CDR1 SGHAT, CDR2 FQNNGV. CDR3 length equals 15 residues. CDR3: CASSPGGGRQETQYF.

The gene calls are TRBV3-1 and TRBJ2-7. The germline V gene encodes CDR1 LGHDT and CDR2 YNNKEL (reference sequence). The length of the CDR3 is 12 residues. This CDR3 is CASSRRRYEQYF.

This rearrangement joins TRBV7-9 to TRBJ2-1; the D gene TCRdb calls, TRBD1, cannot be checked with no DNA. There are 13 residues in the CDR3. From germline, CDR1 is SEHNR and CDR2 FQNEAQ (reference sequence). The CDR3 reads CASSPPAVNEQFF.

The V and J genes are TRBV15 and TRBJ2-5; TCRdb names TRBD1, which stays unverified in the absence of DNA. The CDR3 contains 15 residues. From germline, CDR1 is LNHNV and CDR2 YYDKDF (reference sequence). The CDR3 loop reads CATSRDSGVVGSQYF.

This chain links TRBV10-1 with TRBJ2-7; the D call from TCRdb, TRBD1, cannot be confirmed without DNA. The germline V gene encodes CDR1 WNHNN and CDR2 SYGVQD (reference sequence). There are 14 residues in the CDR3. The CDR3 sequence is CASSRQGAFYEQYF.

The chain recombines TRBV30 with TRBJ1-1; the D call of TRBD1 rests on TCRdb alone, since no DNA is present to check it. The V gene's germline CDR1 is GTSNPN and CDR2 SVGIG (reference sequence). There are 14 residues in the CDR3. The CDR3 reads CAWTTGRLGTEAFF.

CDR3 sequence reads: CASSQAGEGSGNTIYF. The rearrangement joins TRBV3-1 to TRBJ1-3; lacking DNA, the TRBD1 call made by TCRdb goes unchecked. The germline V gene has CDR1 LGHDT and CDR2 YNNKEL (reference sequence). This CDR3 region has 16 residues.

The chain has TRBV20-1 and TRBJ2-4; the TCRdb call, TRBD1, lacks DNA for checking. The CDR3 loop spans 14 amino acids. Germline CDR1 DFQATT, CDR2 SNEGSKA (reference sequence). The CDR3 sequence: CSARDREAKNIQYF.

The chain uses TRBV27 and TRBJ2-1; TCRdb picks TRBD2, but there is no DNA to check that call. Germline values: CDR1 MNHEY, CDR2 SMNVEV (reference sequence). This CDR3 has 13 amino acids. This CDR3 is CASRELARREQFF.

The genes are TRBV11-3 and TRBJ2-5; the D call of TRBD1 rests on TCRdb alone, since no DNA is present to check it. The CDR3 loop spans 16 amino acids. Germline-derived CDR1 and CDR2 are SGHNT and YENEEA. The CDR3 protein is CASSLSGGGLRETQYF.

The chain has TRBV19 and TRBJ1-1; TCRdb's D call of TRBD1 is untestable without DNA. Germline values: CDR1 LNHDA, CDR2 SQIVND (reference sequence). This CDR3 is 15 amino acids long. This chain's CDR3 is CASRIWGTGNTEAFF.

The V and J genes are TRBV9 and TRBJ1-2; TCRdb outputs TRBD1, but without DNA this stays unchecked. This CDR3 contains 13 residues. In germline, CDR1 is SGDLS, CDR2 YYNGEE. CDR3 in amino acids: CASSVDIYYGYTF.

The chain joins TRBV6-5 to TRBJ2-3. The CDR3 runs to 12 residues. Germline V lookup: CDR1 MNHEY, CDR2 SVGAGI. Here the CDR3 reads CASSLGKNTQYF.

The J gene is TRBJ1-1, the V gene TRBV28; TCRdb's D call, TRBD1, is unchecked because there is no DNA. The CDR3 totals 14 residues. In germline, CDR1 is MDHEN, CDR2 SYDVKM. The CDR3 loop reads CASRPGGLNTEAFF.

The V gene is TRBV7-9, the J gene TRBJ2-1; TCRdb names TRBD2, which stays unverified in the absence of DNA. Per the germline V gene, CDR1 is SEHNR and CDR2 is FQNEAQ (reference sequence). CDR3 size: 16 residues. The CDR3 spells CASSTFSGRAVREQFF.

The rearrangement joins TRBV11-3 to TRBJ2-7. The CDR3 is made up of 12 amino acids. From germline, CDR1 is SGHNT and CDR2 YENEEA. The CDR3 protein is CASSVDLGEQYF. Variable domain in full (rest from reference TRBV11-3 and TRBJ2-7): EAGVVQSPRYKIIEKKQPVAFWCNPISGHNTLYWYLQNLGQGPELLIRYENEEAVDDSQLPKDRFSAERLKGVDSTLKIQPAELGDSAVYLCASSVDLGEQYFGPGTRLTVT.

J is TRBJ1-1 and V is TRBV19; TCRdb returns TRBD1, unconfirmable since there is no DNA. This CDR3 comprises 13 residues. The germline gives CDR1 LNHDA, CDR2 SQIVND (reference sequence). The CDR3 protein is CASSIDRDTEAFF.

V usage is TRBV20-1 and J usage is TRBJ2-1; the D gene TCRdb calls, TRBD2, cannot be checked with no DNA. CDR1 is DFQATT, CDR2 SNEGSKA, per germline (reference sequence). The CDR3 runs to 15 residues. The CDR3 is CSARLAGPSYNEQFF.

This chain links TRBV2 with TRBJ2-2; TCRdb names TRBD1, which stays unverified in the absence of DNA. The germline V gene has CDR1 SNHLY and CDR2 FYNNEI. The CDR3 contains 13 residues. CDR3 sequence: CASRLQGAGELFF. Supplemented by reference TRBV2 and TRBJ2-2, the full variable domain reads EPEVTQTPSHQVTQMGQEVILRCVPISNHLYFYWYRQILGQKVEFLVSFYNNEISEKSEIFDDQFSVERPDGSNFTLKIRSTKLEDSAMYFCASRLQGAGELFFGEGSRLTVL.

The CDR3 sequence: CSVDLDGTYGYTF. The chain links TRBV29-1 to TRBJ1-2. CDR1 SQVTM and CDR2 ANQGSEA come from the germline V gene. The CDR3 is 13 amino acids.

V and J are TRBV9 and TRBJ1-1. Germline V gives CDR1 SGDLS, CDR2 YYNGEE. CDR3 length: 13 residues. This CDR3 is CASSPVSYTEAFF.

The gene calls are TRBV12-3 or TRBV12-4 and TRBJ2-3; with no DNA, the TCRdb D assignment of TRBD1 cannot be verified. The CDR3 is 17 amino acids. The CDR3 reads CASRDPEPIPSTDTQYF.

The chain combines TRBV7-9 with TRBJ2-5; TCRdb's D call, TRBD2, is unchecked because there is no DNA. This CDR3 is built from 14 residues. Germline V CDR1 and CDR2: SEHNR, FQNEAQ (reference sequence). The CDR3 sequence is CASSRGTPQETQYF.

J is TRBJ2-2 and V is TRBV2; TCRdb's D gene call, TRBD1, goes unchecked for lack of DNA. The V gene's germline CDR1 is SNHLY and CDR2 FYNNEI. The CDR3 consists of 16 residues. Here the CDR3 reads CASSVPKTGDTGELFF. The variable domain in full, with the rest retrieved from reference TRBV2 and TRBJ2-2, is EPEVTQTPSHQVTQMGQEVILRCVPISNHLYFYWYRQILGQKVEFLVSFYNNEISEKSEIFDDQFSVERPDGSNFTLKIRSTKLEDSAMYFCASSVPKTGDTGELFFGEGSRLTVL.

The CDR3 reads CASSQWLALATGELFF. This sequence joins TRBV3-1 and TRBJ2-2; TCRdb calls TRBD2, which cannot be checked without DNA. The CDR3 has 16 amino acids. Germline V lookup: CDR1 LGHDT, CDR2 YNNKEL (reference sequence).

The chain is built from TRBV10-3 and TRBJ1-1; TCRdb designates TRBD1, a call that cannot be tested without DNA. Germline CDR1 and CDR2: ENHRY and SYGVKD. This CDR3 contains 15 residues. The CDR3 is CAISESRGGVTEAFF.

The chain carries TRBV10-3 and TRBJ1-1; TCRdb picks TRBD1, but there is no DNA to check that call. Germline V CDR1 and CDR2: ENHRY, SYGVKD. CDR3 length equals 13 residues. The CDR3 loop is CATYRGVGTEAFF.

This chain joins TRBV3-1 and TRBJ2-3. CDR3 size: 14 residues. Germline assignment: CDR1 LGHDT and CDR2 YNNKEL (reference sequence). Here the CDR3 reads CASSDQLVTDTQYF.